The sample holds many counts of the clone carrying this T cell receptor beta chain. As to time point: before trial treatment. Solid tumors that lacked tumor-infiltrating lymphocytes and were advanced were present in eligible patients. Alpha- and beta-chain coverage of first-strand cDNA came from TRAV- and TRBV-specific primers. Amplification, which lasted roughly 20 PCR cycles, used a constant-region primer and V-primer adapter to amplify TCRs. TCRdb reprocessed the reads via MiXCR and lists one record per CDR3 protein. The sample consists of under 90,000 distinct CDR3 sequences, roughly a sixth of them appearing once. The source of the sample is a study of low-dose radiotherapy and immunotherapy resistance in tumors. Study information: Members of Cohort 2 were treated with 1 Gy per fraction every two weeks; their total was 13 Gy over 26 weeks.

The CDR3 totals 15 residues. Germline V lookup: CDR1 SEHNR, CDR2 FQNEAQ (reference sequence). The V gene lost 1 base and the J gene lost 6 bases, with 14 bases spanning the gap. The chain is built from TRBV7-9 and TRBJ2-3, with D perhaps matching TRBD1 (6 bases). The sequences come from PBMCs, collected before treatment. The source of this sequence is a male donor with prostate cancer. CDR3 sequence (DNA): TGTGCCAGCAGCTTAGGGCCCCCCGACAGGGATACGCAGTATTTT. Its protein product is CASSLGPPDRDTQYF.